Below, one TCR beta chain is given with its context. This record belongs to a study of shared clonotypes between healthy human individuals. This table comes from immunoSEQ multiplex PCR, and its TCRdb copy is limited to in-frame clones, with some not included. Found here are roughly 1,500,000 clones, around 98.5% of them singletons; the top ten hold 0.36%. Germline-derived CDR1 and CDR2 are KGHSH and LQKENI. Trimming took 3 bases from V and 1 from J; bases not matched to a gene: 9. The CDR3 contains 17 residues. This TCR came from a man aged 25-45 years in good health. Material for sequencing was naive CD4+ T cells sorted from blood. Subset denoted: CD45RA+ positively selected. The rearrangement links TRBV18 to TRBJ2-1; TRBD2 agrees at 7 bases. The CDR3 spells CASSPLSGANSYNEQFF. The CDR3 DNA reads TGTGCCAGCTCACCTCTCAGCGGGGCCAATTCCTACAATGAGCAGTTCTTC.